The 22 T cell receptor beta chains reported below all come from one sample, sequenced in a study of cytomegalovirus exposure and HLA in healthy donors. The PCR had 60 Vbeta and 13 Jbeta primers. Using immunoSEQ multiplex PCR, the repertoire was profiled, and TCRdb retains in-frame clones only, with some absent. This table lists roughly 60,000 clones. Sequencing input: PBMCs. The receptors come from a woman aged 18-29 years in good health and CMV-seronegative.

This chain connects TRBV18 to TRBJ2-4; possibly TRBD2 for D (5 bases). In germline, CDR1 is KGHSH, CDR2 LQKENI. This CDR3 region has 16 residues. Trimming cost V 2 bases and J 2 bases, with 13 bases left between them. The CDR3 region is CASSPSVGATKNIQYF. CDR3 sequence (DNA): TGTGCCAGCTCACCATCCGTGGGAGCGACCAAAAACATTCAGTACTTC.

V is TRBV19 and J is TRBJ1-1, with 8 bases that match TRBD1. The CDR3 has 14 amino acids. The V segment lost 1 base and the J segment 5 bases; nucleotides outside the gene matches: 3. The germline V gene encodes CDR1 LNHDA and CDR2 SQIVND (reference sequence). The CDR3 nucleotides are TGTGCCAGTAGTATAGGGACAGGGCATACTGAAGCTTTCTTT. Protein product: CASSIGTGHTEAFF. The full variable domain, in which reference TRBV19 and TRBJ1-1 provide the parts outside the CDR3, is DGGITQSPKYLFRKEGQNVTLSCEQNLNHDAMYWYRQDPGQGLRLIYYSQIVNDFQKGDIAEGYSVSREKKESFPLTVTSAQKNPTAFYLCASSIGTGHTEAFFGQGTRLTVV.

The chain is built from TRBV5-1 and TRBJ1-1; no clear D gene. This CDR3 contains 12 residues. Germline CDR1 reads SGHRS; CDR2 reads YFSETQ. V lost 7 bases, J lost 0 bases, and 7 bases lay in between. The CDR3 nucleotides read TGCGCCAGCGGTGAGATGAACACTGAAGCTTTCTTT. It yields the protein CASGEMNTEAFF.

The chain is built from TRBV18 and TRBJ1-1; no reliable D call. V was pared by 6 bases and J by 3 bases, with 17 bases between. Germline V gives CDR1 KGHSH, CDR2 LQKENI. This CDR3 spans 15 amino acids. The CDR3 sequence: CASSEATFMYTEAFF. CDR3 in DNA: TGTGCCAGCTCTGAGGCCACCTTTATGTACACTGAAGCTTTCTTT.

The chain uses TRBV28 and TRBJ2-7; perhaps TRBD2 as D (6 bases). Trimming took off 8 bases at V and 5 bases at J, with 19 bases between the two ends. The CDR3 loop spans 14 amino acids. The germline CDR1 and CDR2 sequences are MDHEN and SYDVKM. In nucleotides, the CDR3 is TGTGCCAGCGGAACACCGGGACTGGTACACGAGCAGTACTTC. Protein sequence: CASGTPGLVHEQYF. Complete variable domain (other parts from reference TRBV28 and TRBJ2-7): DVKVTQSSRYLVKRTGEKVFLECVQDMDHENMFWYRQDPGLGLRLIYFSYDVKMKEKGDIPEGYSVSREKKERFSLILESASTNQTSMYLCASGTPGLVHEQYFGPGTRLTVT.

This chain connects TRBV10-3 to TRBJ2-1; 8 bases fit TRBD2. There are 14 residues in the CDR3. With V trimmed by 4 bases and J by 3 bases, 2 bases remained unmatched. The germline V gene has CDR1 ENHRY and CDR2 SYGVKD. The CDR3 reads CAISGAGGYNEQFF. CDR3 sequence (DNA): TGTGCCATCAGTGGGGCGGGGGGCTACAATGAGCAGTTCTTC.

The chain combines TRBV11-1 with TRBJ1-2; TRBD1 aligns across 8 bases. Per the germline V gene, CDR1 is SGHAT and CDR2 is FQDESV (reference sequence). The ends lost 2 bases at V and 8 bases at J; junction bases unmatched: 13. The CDR3 runs to 16 residues. This CDR3 is CASSLLPRGTGHGYTF. CDR3 DNA sequence: TGTGCCAGCAGCTTACTACCTAGAGGGACAGGCCACGGCTACACCTTC.

Regarding this clone: The junction differs from germline at one of its ends, possibly a read error. This CDR3 is also generated by other DNA sequences in the sample. The V and J genes are TRBV19 and TRBJ1-6, with D possibly matching TRBD1 (5 bases). This CDR3 is built from 17 residues. Germline CDR1 LNHDA, CDR2 SQIVND (reference sequence). CDR3 nucleotides: TGTGCCAGTAGTATACTCGGGGAGTCGATGGGGGGTTCACCCCTACACTTT. This translates into CASSILGESMGGSPLHF.

Written as DNA, the CDR3 is TGTGCCAGTGCGGACAGTCGCGGATATGGCTACACCTTC. This gives the protein CASADSRGYGYTF. The gene calls are TRBV28 and TRBJ1-2, with a possible D match to TRBD1 (6 bases). The CDR3 totals 13 residues. Trimming shortened V by 9 bases and J by 5 bases, and 16 bases separated the two germline ends. CDR1 MDHEN and CDR2 SYDVKM come from the germline V gene.

J is TRBJ1-2 and V is TRBV25-1; perhaps TRBD1 as D (5 bases). The V end was cut by 1 base, the J end by 7 bases, with 7 bases between. Germline-derived CDR1 and CDR2 are MGHDK and SYGVNS. This CDR3 has 12 residues. This CDR3 is CASSEWGGGYTF. CDR3 coding DNA: TGTGCCAGCAGTGAATGGGGGGGTGGCTACACCTTC.

The chain recombines TRBV29-1 with TRBJ2-3, with 11 bases matching TRBD2. CDR3 length: 15 residues. Germline CDR1 SQVTM, CDR2 ANQGSEA. V shed 4 bases, J shed 6 bases, and the junction held 9 bases outside the gene matches. CDR3 DNA sequence: TGCAGCGTTGTTTTAGCGGGGGGGTCAACGGATACGCAGTATTTT. This translates into CSVVLAGGSTDTQYF.

V is TRBV19 and J is TRBJ1-1; 8 nucleotides agree with TRBD1. This CDR3 is 16 amino acids long. Germline trimming cut 3 bases from V and 5 bases from J; bases unmatched to any gene: 11. Germline CDR1 LNHDA, CDR2 SQIVND (reference sequence). DNA of the CDR3: TGTGCCAGTAGTATCGCGCGGACAGGGCGTCGAACTGAAGCTTTCTTT. It codes for CASSIARTGRRTEAFF.

V and J are TRBV29-1 and TRBJ1-5, with 8 positions matching TRBD1. The length of the CDR3 is 14 residues. V was pared by 5 bases and J by 1 base, with 4 bases of the junction left unmatched. In germline, CDR1 is SQVTM, CDR2 ANQGSEA. This CDR3 reads CSVKDRESNQPQHF. CDR3 DNA: TGCAGCGTTAAGGACAGGGAAAGCAATCAGCCCCAGCATTTT.

The chain carries TRBV5-1 and TRBJ2-7; D possibly corresponds to TRBD1 (7 bases). The CDR3 extends over 17 amino acids. Trimming pared 0 bases from V and 3 bases from J, leaving 19 bases between. Germline assignment: CDR1 SGHRS and CDR2 YFSETQ. The CDR3 loop is CASSLAGGTEDYYEQYF. The CDR3 DNA is TGCGCCAGCAGCTTGGCAGGCGGGACAGAGGATTACTACGAGCAGTACTTC.

The J gene is TRBJ2-7, the V gene TRBV6-5; D remains ambiguous. V was pared by 0 bases and J by 5 bases, with 8 bases between. Germline CDR1 reads MNHEY; CDR2 reads SVGAGI. This CDR3 contains 13 residues. The CDR3 loop is CASSYSRYHEQYF. The CDR3 bases are TGTGCCAGCAGTTACTCGAGGTACCACGAGCAGTACTTC.

The V and J genes are TRBV7-9 and TRBJ2-7; TRBD1 aligns across 7 bases. Trimming took 5 bases from V and 2 from J; bases not matched to a gene: 6. Germline loops: CDR1 SEHNR, CDR2 FQNEAQ (reference sequence). CDR3 length: 14 residues. CDR3 region: CASSPPGTAYEQYF. In DNA, the CDR3 is TGTGCCAGCAGCCCCCCCGGGACAGCCTACGAGCAGTACTTC. The variable domain in full, with the rest retrieved from reference TRBV7-9 and TRBJ2-7, is DTGVSQNPRHKITKRGQNVTFRCDPISEHNRLYWYRQTLGQGPEFLTYFQNEAQLEKSRLLSDRFSAERPKGSFSTLEIQRTEQGDSAMYLCASSPPGTAYEQYFGPGTRLTVT.

The chain employs TRBV9 and TRBJ2-1; possibly TRBD2 for D (5 bases). The CDR3 consists of 14 residues. In germline, CDR1 is SGDLS, CDR2 YYNGEE. V lost 4 bases and J 5 bases, leaving 13 bases between the germline ends. DNA of the CDR3: TGTGCCAGCAGCCAGGACTCAGCGGACAATGAGCAGTTCTTC. It yields the protein CASSQDSADNEQFF. The whole variable domain, filled in from reference TRBV9 and TRBJ2-1, reads DSGVTQTPKHLITATGQRVTLRCSPRSGDLSVYWYQQSLDQGLQFLIQYYNGEERAKGNILERFSAQQFPDLHSELNLSSLELGDSALYFCASSQDSADNEQFFGPGTRLTVL.

This chain links TRBV6-5 with TRBJ1-2; D is possibly TRBD1 (5 bases). The CDR3 has 15 amino acids. V lost 0 bases and J 8 bases, leaving 16 bases between the germline ends. Germline-derived CDR1 and CDR2 are MNHEY and SVGAGI. CDR3 amino acids: CASSYSIRGEYGYTF. In DNA, the CDR3 is TGTGCCAGCAGTTACTCGATAAGGGGCGAATACGGCTACACCTTC.

The rearrangement uses TRBV15 and TRBJ2-5, with D maybe TRBD2 (7 bases). The CDR3 extends over 16 amino acids. Germline loops: CDR1 LNHNV, CDR2 YYDKDF (reference sequence). The V end lost 0 bases, the J end lost 5 bases, and 16 bases lay between the germline ends. For the CDR3, the DNA is TGTGCCACCAGCAGAGATCAGGCGGGGGCCGGGGAGACCCAGTACTTC. Translated, it gives CATSRDQAGAGETQYF.

The chain joins TRBV9 to TRBJ1-2; no firm D call. Trimming shortened V by 4 bases and J by 5 bases, and 12 bases separated the two germline ends. The V gene's germline CDR1 is SGDLS and CDR2 YYNGEE. This CDR3 is built from 13 residues. The CDR3 DNA reads TGTGCCAGCAGCCCGCAGGATCGGTATGGCTACACCTTC. Residues: CASSPQDRYGYTF.

This chain links TRBV5-4 with TRBJ1-1; D is perhaps TRBD1 (6 bases). The V end was cut by 7 bases, the J end by 0 bases, with 10 bases between. The V gene's germline CDR1 is SGHNT and CDR2 YYREEE (reference sequence). The CDR3 is made up of 13 amino acids. CDR3 protein: CASRTGMNTEAFF. In DNA, the CDR3 is TGTGCCAGCCGAACAGGGATGAACACTGAAGCTTTCTTT. The full variable domain, completed using reference TRBV5-4 and TRBJ1-1, is ETGVTQSPTHLIKTRGQQVTLRCSSQSGHNTVSWYQQALGQGPQFIFQYYREEENGRGNFPPRFSGLQFPNYSSELNVNALELDDSALYLCASRTGMNTEAFFGQGTRLTVV.

The V gene is TRBV5-1, the J gene TRBJ2-3; a weak D match, TRBD1 (6 bases). V was pared by 0 bases and J by 8 bases, with 10 bases between. Germline values: CDR1 SGHRS, CDR2 YFSETQ. This CDR3 region has 13 residues. The DNA for the CDR3 is TGCGCCAGCAGCTTGGACAGGGTGGCTACGCAGTATTTT. Translation: CASSLDRVATQYF.